This TCR beta chain was recorded in a study of vaccination effects on CD4 cells after COVID-19. Overall study: Each participant was administered two doses of either the BNT162b2 or the mRNA-1273 vaccine.

Concerning this clone itself: What it recognizes is unknown.

Data came from immunoSEQ multiplex PCR; TCRdb stores just in-frame clones and leaves some out. The sample includes tens of thousands of clones, 65% to 85% of them seen just once. Sequencing was preceded by expansion of antigen-specific CD4+ T cells with viral peptide pools in the ViraFEST assay. An approximately 10-day culture period preceded the isolation of CD4+ T cells. People in the vaccine group had not been infected with SARS-CoV-2 before, and their nucleocapsid antibodies were negative. CDR1 SNHLY and CDR2 FYNNEI come from the germline V gene. The CDR3 runs 15 residues. The V and J ends lost 6 bases and 0 bases respectively, with 11 bases between them.

Sequences were derived from CD4+ T cells from PBMCs cultured with HCoV-NL63 spike peptides, sampled before COVID-19 vaccination. The clonotype was recovered from a human donor who received a COVID-19 vaccine. This rearrangement joins TRBV2 to TRBJ2-2, with a possible D match to TRBD1 (5 bases). The CDR3 reads CASRTDNPNTGELFF. CDR3 DNA: TGTGCCAGCAGGACGGACAACCCGAACACCGGGGAGCTGTTTTTT.